This T cell receptor (beta chain) appears in the sequencing data of a study of T cell repertoires in cytomegalovirus infection. Study conclusions and caveats: HLA-C-restricted CMV-specific TCR beta clonotypes were dominant in the ex vivo response.

Unmatched junction bases numbered 6, after V lost 0 bases and J lost 4 bases. This CDR3 contains 15 residues. Germline values: CDR1 SGDLS, CDR2 YYNGEE. As concerns this clonotype: No antigen is known for it.

MiXCR, run by TCRdb on the reads, gives a single entry per CDR3 protein. The table lists 700,000 to 850,000 distinct CDR3 sequences, over 25% of them singletons. This clonotype was sampled from a human donor in good health (CMV status not recorded). Some clones in this sample may be carry-over from other donors' samples. The chain links TRBV9 to TRBJ2-7; TRBD2 matches at 8 bases. The specimen comprised cultured CD8+ T cells from PBMCs, sampled from culture after CMV antigen stimulation. CDR3 sequence reads: CASSVAPGLEYEQYF. CDR3 sequence (DNA): TGTGCCAGCAGCGTAGCTCCGGGACTAGAGTACGAGCAGTACTTC.